This TCR beta chain was recovered during a study of blood T cell repertoires in COVID-19. About the research overall: Nucleic acid was either cDNA or gDNA, and it came from T cells, B-cell-depleted T cells, or PBMCs.

The recovered donors of Cohort 3 showed two negative PCRs, clearance, or symptom resolution. The length of the CDR3 is 15 residues. V lost 1 base, J lost 6 bases, and 4 bases stayed unmatched. From germline, CDR1 is PRHDT and CDR2 FYEKMQ (reference sequence). Authors' processing steps: How many nucleated cells were present was estimated from reference gene primer amplification. Produced via immunoSEQ multiplex PCR; TCRdb's table is partial and in-frame only. V, J and clone size derive from that table, while D and trimming were established from the DNA sequence. The sample has about 310,000 clones, roughly 90% seen once.

V and J are TRBV13 and TRBJ2-7; 12 bases fit TRBD2. Sequencing used PBMCs or T cells enriched from blood (not recorded which). The sequence came from a middle-aged woman who had recovered from COVID-19. This CDR3 is CASSLVLAGGPEQYF. Here the CDR3 DNA reads TGTGCCAGCAGCTTAGTCCTAGCGGGGGGGCCCGAGCAGTACTTC.